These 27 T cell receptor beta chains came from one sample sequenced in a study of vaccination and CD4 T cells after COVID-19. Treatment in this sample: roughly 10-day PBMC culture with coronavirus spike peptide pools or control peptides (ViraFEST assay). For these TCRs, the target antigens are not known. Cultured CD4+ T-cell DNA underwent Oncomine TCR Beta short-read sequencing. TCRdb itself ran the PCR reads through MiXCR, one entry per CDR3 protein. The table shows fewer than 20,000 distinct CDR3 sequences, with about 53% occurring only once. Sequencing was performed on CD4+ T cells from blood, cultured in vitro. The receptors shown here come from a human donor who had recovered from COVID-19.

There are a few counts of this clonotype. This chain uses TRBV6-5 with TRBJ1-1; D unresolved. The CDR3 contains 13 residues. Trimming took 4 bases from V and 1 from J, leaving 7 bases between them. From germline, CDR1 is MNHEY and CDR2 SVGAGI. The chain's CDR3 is CASSFNRNTEAFF. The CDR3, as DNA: TGTGCCAGCAGTTTTAACAGGAACACTGAAGCTTTCTTT.

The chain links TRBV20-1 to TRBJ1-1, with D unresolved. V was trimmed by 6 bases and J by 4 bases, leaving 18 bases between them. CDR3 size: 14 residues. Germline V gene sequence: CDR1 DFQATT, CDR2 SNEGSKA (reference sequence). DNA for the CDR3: TGCAGTGCCACGAGAGAGGGCGGATCCACTGAAGCTTTCTTT. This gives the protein CSATREGGSTEAFF.

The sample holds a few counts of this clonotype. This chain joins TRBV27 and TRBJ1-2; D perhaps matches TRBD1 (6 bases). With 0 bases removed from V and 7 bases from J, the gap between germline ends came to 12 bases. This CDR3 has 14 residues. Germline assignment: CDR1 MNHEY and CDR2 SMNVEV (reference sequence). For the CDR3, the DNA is TGTGCCAGCAGTTTATCGTGGGGCAGGGGTGGCTACACCTTC. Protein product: CASSLSWGRGGYTF.

In nucleotides, the CDR3 is TGTGCCAGCAGCTTAAAGGGGAATGAGCAGTTCTTC. It encodes CASSLKGNEQFF. This chain connects TRBV7-6 to TRBJ2-1, with a possible D match to TRBD1 (5 bases). With 2 bases removed from V and 7 bases from J, the gap between germline ends came to 6 bases. This CDR3 is 12 amino acids long. Germline V CDR1 and CDR2: SGHVS, FNYEAQ.

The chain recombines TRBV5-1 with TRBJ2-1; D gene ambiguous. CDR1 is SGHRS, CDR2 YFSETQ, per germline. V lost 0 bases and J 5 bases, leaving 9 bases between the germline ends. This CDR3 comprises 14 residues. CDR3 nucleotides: TGCGCCAGCAGCTTGGCCGCTAGGCACAATGAGCAGTTCTTC. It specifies CASSLAARHNEQFF.

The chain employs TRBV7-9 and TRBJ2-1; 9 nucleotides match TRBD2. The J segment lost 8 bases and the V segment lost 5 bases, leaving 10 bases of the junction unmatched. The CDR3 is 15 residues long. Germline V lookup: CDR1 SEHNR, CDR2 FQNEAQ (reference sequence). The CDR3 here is CASSMAGGLSHEQFF. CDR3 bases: TGTGCCAGCAGCATGGCGGGAGGGCTTAGTCATGAGCAGTTCTTC.

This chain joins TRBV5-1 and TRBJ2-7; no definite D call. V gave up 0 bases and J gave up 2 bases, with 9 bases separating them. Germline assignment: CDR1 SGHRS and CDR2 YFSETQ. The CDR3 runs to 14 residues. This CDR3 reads CASSLDGPAYEQYF. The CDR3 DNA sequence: TGCGCCAGCAGCTTGGACGGTCCCGCCTACGAGCAGTACTTC.

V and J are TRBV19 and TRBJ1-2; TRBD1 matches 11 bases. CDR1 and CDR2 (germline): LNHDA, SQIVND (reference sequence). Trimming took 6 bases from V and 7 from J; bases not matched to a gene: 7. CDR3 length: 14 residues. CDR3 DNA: TGTGCCAGTAGAGTCGGACAGGGGGCTTTTGGCTACACCTTC. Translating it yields CASRVGQGAFGYTF.

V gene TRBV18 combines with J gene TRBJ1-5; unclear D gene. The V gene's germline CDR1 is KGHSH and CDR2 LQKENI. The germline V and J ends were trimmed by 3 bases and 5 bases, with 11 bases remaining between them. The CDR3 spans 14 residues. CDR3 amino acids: CASSPRGVDQPQHF. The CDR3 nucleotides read TGTGCCAGCTCACCTCGAGGAGTGGATCAGCCCCAGCATTTT.

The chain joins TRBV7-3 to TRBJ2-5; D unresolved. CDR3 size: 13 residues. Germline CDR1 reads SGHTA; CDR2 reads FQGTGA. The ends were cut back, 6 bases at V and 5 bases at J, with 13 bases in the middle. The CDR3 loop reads CASSRALGETQYF. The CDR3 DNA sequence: TGTGCCAGCAGTCGGGCTTTGGGGGAGACCCAGTACTTC.

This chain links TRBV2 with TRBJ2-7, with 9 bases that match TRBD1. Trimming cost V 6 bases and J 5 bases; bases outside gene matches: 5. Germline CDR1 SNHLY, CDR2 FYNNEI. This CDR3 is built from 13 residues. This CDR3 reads CASSGQGINEQYF. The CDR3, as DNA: TGTGCCAGCAGCGGACAGGGGATTAACGAGCAGTACTTC. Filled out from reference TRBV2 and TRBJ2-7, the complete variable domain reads EPEVTQTPSHQVTQMGQEVILRCVPISNHLYFYWYRQILGQKVEFLVSFYNNEISEKSEIFDDQFSVERPDGSNFTLKIRSTKLEDSAMYFCASSGQGINEQYFGPGTRLTVT.

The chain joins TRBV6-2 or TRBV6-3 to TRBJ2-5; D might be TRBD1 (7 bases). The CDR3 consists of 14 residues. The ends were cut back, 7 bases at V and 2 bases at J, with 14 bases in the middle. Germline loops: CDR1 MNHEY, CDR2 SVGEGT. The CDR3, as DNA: TGTGCCAGCATGCAATCAGGGGGGCAAGAGACCCAGTACTTC. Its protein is CASMQSGGQETQYF.

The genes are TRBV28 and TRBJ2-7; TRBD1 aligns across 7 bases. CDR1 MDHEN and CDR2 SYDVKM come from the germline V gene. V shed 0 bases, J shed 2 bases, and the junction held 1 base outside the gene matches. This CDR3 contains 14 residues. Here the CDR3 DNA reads TGTGCCAGCAGTTTATGGGACAGGACCTACGAGCAGTACTTC. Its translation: CASSLWDRTYEQYF.

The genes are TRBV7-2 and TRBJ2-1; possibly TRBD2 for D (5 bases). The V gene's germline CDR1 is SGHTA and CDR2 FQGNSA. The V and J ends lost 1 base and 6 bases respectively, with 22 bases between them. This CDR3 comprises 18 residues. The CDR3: CASSLVGILGFGRNEQFF. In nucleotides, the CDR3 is TGTGCCAGCAGCTTAGTCGGGATCTTAGGATTCGGGCGCAATGAGCAGTTCTTC.

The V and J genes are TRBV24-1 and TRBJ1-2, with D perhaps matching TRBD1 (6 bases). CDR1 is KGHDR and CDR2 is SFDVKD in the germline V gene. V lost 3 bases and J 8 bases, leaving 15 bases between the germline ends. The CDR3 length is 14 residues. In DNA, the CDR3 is TGTGCCACCAGTGATAGTACAGGGATGGGCGGCTACACCTTC. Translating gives CATSDSTGMGGYTF.

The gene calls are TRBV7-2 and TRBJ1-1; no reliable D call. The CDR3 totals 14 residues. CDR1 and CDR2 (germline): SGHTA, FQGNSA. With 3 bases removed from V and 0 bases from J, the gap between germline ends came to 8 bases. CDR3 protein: CASSFGQLNTEAFF. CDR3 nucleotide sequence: TGTGCCAGCAGCTTTGGCCAGCTGAACACTGAAGCTTTCTTT.

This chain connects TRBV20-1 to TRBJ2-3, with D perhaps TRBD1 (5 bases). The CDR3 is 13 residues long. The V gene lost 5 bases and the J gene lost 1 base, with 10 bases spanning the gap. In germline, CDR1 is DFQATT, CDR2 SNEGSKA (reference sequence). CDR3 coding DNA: TGCAGTGCTGGGGCCTCGGGCACAGATACGCAGTATTTT. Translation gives CSAGASGTDTQYF.

This CDR3 reads CASSDHGLTSSYNEQFF. The CDR3 nucleotides read TGTGCCAGCAGTGACCACGGACTGACCAGCTCCTACAATGAGCAGTTCTTC. The rearrangement links TRBV6-1 to TRBJ2-1; TRBD2 might be the D (5 bases). Germline assignment: CDR1 MNHNS and CDR2 SASEGT. The V and J ends lost 3 bases and 0 bases respectively, with 15 bases between them. The length of the CDR3 is 17 residues.

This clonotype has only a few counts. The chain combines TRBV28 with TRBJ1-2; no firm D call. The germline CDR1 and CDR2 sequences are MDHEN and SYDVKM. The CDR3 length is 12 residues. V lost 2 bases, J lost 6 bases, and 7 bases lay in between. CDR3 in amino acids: CASSLLGNGYTF. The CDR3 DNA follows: TGTGCCAGCAGTTTACTTGGTAATGGCTACACCTTC.

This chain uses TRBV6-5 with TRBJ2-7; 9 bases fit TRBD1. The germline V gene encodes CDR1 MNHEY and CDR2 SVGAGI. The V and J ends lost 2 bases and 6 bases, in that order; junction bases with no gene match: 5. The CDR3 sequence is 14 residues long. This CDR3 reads CASSYGDREGEQYF. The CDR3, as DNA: TGTGCCAGCAGTTACGGGGACAGGGAGGGCGAGCAGTACTTC.

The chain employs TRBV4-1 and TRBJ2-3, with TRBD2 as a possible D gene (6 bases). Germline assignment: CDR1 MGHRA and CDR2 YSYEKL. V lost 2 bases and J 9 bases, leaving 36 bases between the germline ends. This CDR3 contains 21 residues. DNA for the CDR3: TGCGCCAGCAGCCAAACACCCGGGGCAGCCAGCACCCCCGGGGGACCACTAACGCAGTATTTT. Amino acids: CASSQTPGAASTPGGPLTQYF.

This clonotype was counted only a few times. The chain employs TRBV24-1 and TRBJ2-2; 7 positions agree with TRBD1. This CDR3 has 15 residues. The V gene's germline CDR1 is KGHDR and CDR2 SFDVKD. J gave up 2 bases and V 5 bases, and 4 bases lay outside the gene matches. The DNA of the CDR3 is TGTGCCACCAGTGGTGGGACAGTCAACACCGGGGAGCTGTTTTTT. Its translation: CATSGGTVNTGELFF.

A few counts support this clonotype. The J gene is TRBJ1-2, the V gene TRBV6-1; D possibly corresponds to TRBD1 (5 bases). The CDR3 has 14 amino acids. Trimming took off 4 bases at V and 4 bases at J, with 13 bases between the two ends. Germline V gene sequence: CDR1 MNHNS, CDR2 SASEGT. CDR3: CASSVYGAPYGYTF. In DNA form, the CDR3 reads TGTGCCAGCAGTGTGTATGGGGCTCCCTATGGCTACACCTTC.

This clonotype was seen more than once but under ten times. Here the CDR3 reads CASRAPGELPPLHF. The CDR3 DNA sequence: TGTGCCAGCAGGGCTCCGGGCGAACTTCCACCCCTCCACTTT. This chain uses TRBV7-2 with TRBJ1-6; D not resolved. Germline CDR1 reads SGHTA; CDR2 reads FQGNSA. With 6 bases removed from V and 11 bases from J, the gap between germline ends came to 17 bases. This CDR3 is built from 14 residues.

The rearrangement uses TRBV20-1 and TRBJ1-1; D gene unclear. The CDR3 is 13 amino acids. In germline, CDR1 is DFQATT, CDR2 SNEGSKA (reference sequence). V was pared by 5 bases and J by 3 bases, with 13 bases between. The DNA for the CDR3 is TGCAGTGCTCCGGAGCAGTCCGACACTGAAGCTTTCTTT. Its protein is CSAPEQSDTEAFF.

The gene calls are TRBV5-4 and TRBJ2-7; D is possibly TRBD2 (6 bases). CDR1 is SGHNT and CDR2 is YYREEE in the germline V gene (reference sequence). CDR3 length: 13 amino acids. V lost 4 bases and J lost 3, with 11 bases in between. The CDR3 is CASSPFGGYEQYF. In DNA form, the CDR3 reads TGTGCCAGCAGCCCCTTCGGGGGCTACGAGCAGTACTTC. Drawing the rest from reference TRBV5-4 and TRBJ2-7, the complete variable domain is ETGVTQSPTHLIKTRGQQVTLRCSSQSGHNTVSWYQQALGQGPQFIFQYYREEENGRGNFPPRFSGLQFPNYSSELNVNALELDDSALYLCASSPFGGYEQYFGPGTRLTVT.

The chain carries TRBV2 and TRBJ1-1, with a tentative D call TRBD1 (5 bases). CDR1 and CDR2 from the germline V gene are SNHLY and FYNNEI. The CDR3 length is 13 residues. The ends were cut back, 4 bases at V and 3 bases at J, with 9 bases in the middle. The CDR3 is CASSVGVDTEAFF. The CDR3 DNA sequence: TGTGCCAGCAGTGTAGGGGTTGACACTGAAGCTTTCTTT. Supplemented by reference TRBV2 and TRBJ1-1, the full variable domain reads EPEVTQTPSHQVTQMGQEVILRCVPISNHLYFYWYRQILGQKVEFLVSFYNNEISEKSEIFDDQFSVERPDGSNFTLKIRSTKLEDSAMYFCASSVGVDTEAFFGQGTRLTVV.